This note documents a single T cell receptor (beta chain) sequence. The data were obtained in a study of PD-L1 blockade in urothelial cancer. Whole-study context: Typically, measured as a median, blood samples had over 120,000 T cells.

Per the germline V gene, CDR1 is SGHRS and CDR2 is YFSETQ. Losses at the gene ends were 4 bases for V and 2 bases for J; bases not matched to a gene: 4. CDR3 length: 16 residues. Profiling relied on immunoSEQ multiplex PCR, and the TCRdb table lists in-frame clones only, not all of them. The sample records around 25,000 clones, around nine tenths being singletons. The chain uses TRBV5-1 and TRBJ2-3; 13 bases agree with TRBD2. The starting material was PBMCs, obtained around atezolizumab (anti-PD-L1) treatment. This sequence was found in a man aged 45-65 years with urothelial cancer. CDR3 in amino acids: CASSSGLAGATDTQYF. CDR3 nucleotides: TGCGCCAGCAGCAGCGGACTAGCGGGAGCCACAGATACGCAGTATTTT.